The rows below give T cell receptor beta chains drawn from one sample of a study of post-analysis software for immune sequencing data. TCRdb independently ran MiXCR on the PCR reads; one entry per CDR3 protein. The table includes roughly 650,000 distinct CDR3 sequences, around 64% detected once. The sequenced sample was blood. The receptors derive from a girl aged 2 to 9 with multiple sclerosis. CDR3s include the opening cysteine and the closing phenylalanine or tryptophan. A D gene is named only where the DNA matches it firmly. Size values are once, few and many counts, or a class for expanded clones, and some rows have none.

D gene | J gene | V gene | clone size | CDR3 protein | CDR3 DNA
NA | TRBJ2-7 | TRBV7-8 | few | CASSFRDNYEQYF | TGTGCCAGCAGCTTCCGGGACAACTACGAGCAGTACTTC
TRBD1 | TRBJ2-4 | TRBV11-2 | NA | CASSLGTDKNIQYF | TGTGCCAGCAGCCTTGGGACAGACAAAAACATTCAGTACTTC
TRBD2 | TRBJ2-1 | TRBV4-3 | NA | CASSQDSGGSILSYNEQFF | TGCGCCAGCAGCCAGGATAGCGGGGGGTCAATTCTCTCCTACAATGAGCAGTTCTTC
TRBD2 | TRBJ2-1 | TRBV5-1 | NA | CASSLGTSGRAEQFF | TGCGCCAGCAGCTTGGGGACTAGCGGGAGGGCTGAGCAGTTCTTC
NA | TRBJ2-1 | TRBV7-7 | NA | CASSRSAGDNEQFF | TGTGCCAGCAGCCGATCGGCAGGGGACAATGAGCAGTTCTTC
NA | TRBJ2-7 | TRBV7-2 | NA | CASSLGPRGVYEQYF | TGTGCCAGCAGCTTAGGCCCCCGTGGGGTCTACGAGCAGTACTTC
TRBD2 | TRBJ2-2 | TRBV7-2 | NA | CASSFQAGGNTGELFF | TGTGCCAGCAGTTTTCAAGCGGGAGGGAACACCGGGGAGCTGTTTTTT
NA | TRBJ2-7 | TRBV6-2/TRBV6-3 | NA | CASSYPAWPFLQYF | TGTGCCAGCAGTTACCCTGCGTGGCCCTTCCTGCAGTACTTC
TRBD1 | TRBJ1-2 | TRBV29-1 | NA | CSVAGTGMGYGYTF | TGCAGCGTGGCCGGGACAGGGATGGGCTATGGCTACACCTTC
TRBD1 | TRBJ2-1 | TRBV7-9 | NA | CASSHPTGNEQFF | TGTGCCAGCAGCCATCCGACAGGGAATGAGCAGTTCTTC
TRBD2 | TRBJ2-7 | TRBV7-2 | NA | CASSSALAGFRSYEQYF | TGTGCCAGCAGCTCAGCCTTAGCGGGATTTCGGTCCTACGAGCAGTACTTC
NA | TRBJ2-7 | TRBV20-1 | NA | CSAPSDFDPYEQYF | TGCAGTGCACCGTCGGACTTCGACCCCTACGAGCAGTACTTC
NA | TRBJ1-1 | TRBV7-2 | once | CASSLAAIRTEAFF | TGTGCCAGCAGCTTAGCGGCAATCCGGACTGAAGCTTTCTTT
NA | TRBJ1-5 | TRBV7-2 | once | CASSPGTLAQPQHF | TGTGCCAGCAGTCCAGGGACGCTAGCTCAGCCCCAGCATTTT
NA | TRBJ1-2 | TRBV20-1 | NA | CSASGATVVGYTF | TGCAGTGCTAGCGGGGCTACAGTGGTCGGCTACACCTTC
NA | TRBJ2-2 | TRBV28 | few | CASSPLLTDNTGELFF | TGTGCCAGCAGTCCACTTCTGACAGATAACACCGGGGAGCTGTTTTTT
TRBD1 | TRBJ2-3 | TRBV18 | NA | CASSPRTGITDTQYF | TGTGCCAGCAGCCCCCGGACAGGGATTACAGATACGCAGTATTTT
TRBD2 | TRBJ2-5 | TRBV12-3/TRBV12-4 | few | CASSFSGGAAETQYF | TGTGCCAGCAGTTTTAGCGGGGGGGCCGCAGAGACCCAGTACTTC
TRBD1 | TRBJ1-4 | TRBV28 | NA | CAEGTGVEKLFF | TGTGCCGAAGGGACAGGGGTTGAAAAACTGTTTTTT
NA | TRBJ2-7 | TRBV12-3/TRBV12-4 | NA | CASSLGGAVSYEQYF | TGTGCCAGCTCCTTGGGGGGCGCAGTATCCTACGAGCAGTACTTC
NA | TRBJ2-1 | TRBV20-1 | few | CSASRGGSEQFF | TGCAGTGCTAGCAGGGGAGGGAGTGAGCAGTTCTTC
NA | TRBJ2-1 | TRBV5-1 | NA | CASSLAGGGTMGHEQFF | TGTGCCAGCAGCTTGGCCGGAGGGGGCACGATGGGCCATGAGCAGTTCTTC
NA | TRBJ2-3 | TRBV6-1 | NA | CASSETGKRAGTDTQYF | TGTGCCAGCAGTGAAACAGGGAAGCGAGCTGGCACAGATACGCAGTATTTT
TRBD1 | TRBJ2-7 | TRBV28 | NA | CASSSPRQGEHEQYF | TGTGCCAGCAGTTCGCCGCGACAGGGAGAACACGAGCAGTACTTC
NA | TRBJ2-4 | TRBV29-1 | few | CSVADIQYF | TGCAGCGTTGCAGACATTCAGTACTTC
NA | TRBJ2-1 | TRBV12-3/TRBV12-4 | NA | CASSFLTGSSNEQFF | TGTGCCAGCAGTTTCCTTACGGGGAGCTCCAATGAGCAGTTCTTC
NA | TRBJ2-1 | TRBV25-1 | NA | CASGPGGNEQFF | TGTGCCAGCGGCCCCGGTGGTAATGAGCAGTTCTTC
TRBD2 | TRBJ2-7 | TRBV25-1 | few | CASSARSGTSSYEQYF | TGTGCCAGCAGTGCACGGAGCGGGACTAGCTCCTACGAGCAGTACTTC
NA | TRBJ1-1 | TRBV12-3/TRBV12-4 | NA | CASRPTGRLDTEAFF | TGTGCCAGCAGGCCTACCGGAAGGCTGGACACTGAAGCTTTCTTT
TRBD1 | TRBJ1-5 | TRBV7-4 | NA | CASSLVLGGSNQPQHF | TGTGCCAGCAGCTTAGTTTTAGGGGGCAGCAATCAGCCCCAGCATTTT
NA | TRBJ2-5 | TRBV12-3/TRBV12-4 | NA | CASSLSSSGTSYF | TGTGCCAGCAGTTTGTCTTCCTCCGGGACGTCGTACTTC
NA | TRBJ1-2 | TRBV10-2 | NA | CASSSTVAYGYTF | TGCGCCAGCAGTTCCACAGTTGCGTATGGCTACACCTTC
NA | TRBJ2-7 | TRBV7-3 | NA | CARIAGQGAYEQYF | TGTGCCAGGATAGCGGGACAGGGAGCCTACGAGCAGTACTTC
TRBD1 | TRBJ1-1 | TRBV5-6 | NA | CASSLRTGYRGEAFF | TGTGCCAGCAGCTTACGGACAGGGTATCGAGGGGAAGCTTTCTTT
NA | TRBJ2-2 | TRBV11-3 | NA | CASTLPGSGELFF | TGTGCCAGCACCCTCCCTGGGTCCGGGGAGCTGTTTTTT
TRBD1 | TRBJ2-5 | TRBV20-1 | NA | CSARVQGDVTQYF | TGCAGTGCTAGAGTCCAGGGGGACGTGACCCAGTACTTC
TRBD1 | TRBJ2-1 | TRBV7-9 | once | CASEGQPNYNEQFF | TGTGCCAGCGAGGGACAGCCAAACTACAATGAGCAGTTCTTC